These T cell receptor beta chains were read from a single sample in a study of blood T cell repertoires in COVID-19. Generated by immunoSEQ multiplex PCR, the TCRdb table keeps only in-frame clones and is missing some. The data contain around 45,000 clones, 79% of them singletons. The material sequenced was peripheral blood. All receptors derive from a woman older than 75 with acute or convalescent COVID-19. The CDR3 runs from the conserved cysteine through the conserved F or W. The D gene is left open where the match is weak. Size tells how often a clone was seen (once, few, many) or the class of an expanded clone, and some rows leave it out.

CASSFPEGTSGNEQYF,TGTGCCAGCAGCTTTCCGGAAGGGACTAGCGGTAACGAGCAGTACTTC,TRBD2,NA,TRBJ2-7,TRBV7-2
CASADPRGVGPGELFF,TGTGCTAGTGCCGACCCCCGGGGGGTCGGTCCCGGGGAGCTGTTTTTT,TRBD2,few,TRBJ2-2,TRBV12-5
CASSVGGRVAADTQYF,TGTGCCAGCAGCGTAGGAGGCAGGGTAGCGGCAGATACGCAGTATTTT,NA,NA,TRBJ2-3,TRBV9
CASSPRTSGRGQETQYF,TGTGCCAGCTCACCCCGGACTAGCGGGAGGGGACAAGAGACCCAGTACTTC,TRBD2,NA,TRBJ2-5,TRBV18
CATSKEDRGRTGANVLTF,TGTGCCACCAGCAAAGAGGACAGGGGGCGAACTGGGGCCAACGTCCTGACTTTC,TRBD1,NA,TRBJ2-6,TRBV15
CASAPQGAMAKNIQYF,TGTGCCAGCGCACCCCAGGGGGCAATGGCCAAAAACATTCAGTACTTC,TRBD1,NA,TRBJ2-4,TRBV6-6
CASSWGTGVSYEQYF,TGCGCCAGCAGCTGGGGGACAGGGGTGTCCTACGAGCAGTACTTC,TRBD1,few,TRBJ2-7,TRBV5-1
CASSLSQGPSEQYF,TGCGCCAGCAGCTTGTCACAGGGCCCGAGCGAGCAGTACTTC,NA,NA,TRBJ2-7,TRBV5-1
CASSIIRRGRGAGNNEQFF,TGTGCCAGTAGTATAATCCGCCGGGGAAGGGGAGCGGGAAACAATGAGCAGTTCTTC,TRBD2,NA,TRBJ2-1,TRBV19
CASSVQTNTGELFF,TGTGCCAGCAGCGTTCAAACGAACACCGGGGAGCTGTTTTTT,NA,NA,TRBJ2-2,TRBV9
CASSEMAGGSDEQYF,TGTGCCAGCAGTGAAATGGCAGGGGGGTCTGACGAGCAGTACTTC,NA,NA,TRBJ2-7,TRBV2
CAIRESGSSYNEQFF,TGTGCCATCAGGGAGAGCGGGAGCTCCTACAATGAGCAGTTCTTC,TRBD2,NA,TRBJ2-1,TRBV10-3
CASSYSRGRNTEAFF,TGTGCCAGCAGTTACTCGAGAGGGAGGAACACTGAAGCTTTCTTT,NA,NA,TRBJ1-1,TRBV6-5
CASNSEPGYYGYTF,TGTGCCAGCAATTCTGAGCCAGGCTACTATGGCTACACCTTC,NA,NA,TRBJ1-2,TRBV6-5
CSVSKGIPLNTEAFF,TGCAGCGTCTCGAAGGGGATTCCCTTGAACACTGAAGCTTTCTTT,NA,NA,TRBJ1-1,TRBV29-1
CASSARGSGNTIYF,TGTGCCAGTAGTGCCAGGGGCTCTGGAAACACCATATATTTT,NA,NA,TRBJ1-3,TRBV19
CASSQEWGRGTGELFF,TGTGCCAGCAGCCAAGAGTGGGGCAGGGGCACCGGGGAGCTGTTTTTT,NA,NA,TRBJ2-2,TRBV14
CASSGRAGAHNEQFF,TGTGCCAGCAGCGGGCGGGCGGGAGCCCACAATGAGCAGTTCTTC,TRBD2,NA,TRBJ2-1,TRBV11-3
CASSSSPGLNQETQYF,TGTGCCAGCAGCTCCTCCCCTGGACTAAATCAAGAGACCCAGTACTTC,NA,few,TRBJ2-5,TRBV11-2
CASSQDQGRTIVNEQFF,TGTGCCAGCAGCCAAGATCAGGGCAGGACAATCGTCAATGAGCAGTTCTTC,NA,few,TRBJ2-1,TRBV14
CASSVQGNTEAFF,TGTGCCAGCAGTGTACAGGGGAACACTGAAGCTTTCTTT,NA,many,TRBJ1-1,TRBV2
CARLRTSRGNEQFF,TGTGCCAGACTTCGGACTAGCAGGGGCAATGAGCAGTTCTTC,TRBD2,NA,TRBJ2-1,TRBV19
CASSKAKGGRLLGYGYTF,TGTGCCAGCAGCAAAGCGAAAGGTGGTCGATTACTAGGTTATGGCTACACCTTC,NA,NA,TRBJ1-2,TRBV21-1
CASSYSRGSNQPQHF,TGTGCCAGCAGTTACTCCAGGGGGAGCAATCAGCCCCAGCATTTT,TRBD1,NA,TRBJ1-5,TRBV6-5
CASSLGTGLDYEQYF,TGTGCCAGCAGCTTGGGAACGGGACTAGACTACGAGCAGTACTTC,TRBD2,NA,TRBJ2-7,TRBV5-4
CASSLQILGQGNTEAFF,TGTGCCAGCAGCTTACAGATCCTCGGACAGGGGAACACTGAAGCTTTCTTT,TRBD1,NA,TRBJ1-1,TRBV7-2
CASRVTSGYEQYF,TGTGCCAGCAGAGTGACTAGCGGCTACGAGCAGTACTTC,TRBD2,few,TRBJ2-7,TRBV12-3/TRBV12-4
CASSPLQGFEKLFF,TGTGCCAGCTCACCGTTACAGGGCTTTGAAAAACTGTTTTTT,NA,NA,TRBJ1-4,TRBV18
CASSAGSRNTEAFF,TGTGCCAGCAGCGCAGGGTCGCGGAACACTGAAGCTTTCTTT,NA,few,TRBJ1-1,TRBV9
CSASPITEYQETQYF,TGCAGTGCTAGTCCAATCACAGAATACCAAGAGACCCAGTACTTC,NA,NA,TRBJ2-5,TRBV20-1
CATSRAPGGDGYTF,TGTGCCACCAGCAGAGCCCCCGGGGGGGATGGCTACACCTTC,NA,NA,TRBJ1-2,TRBV15
CASSRTSGRGVNEQFF,TGTGCCAGCAGCCGGACTAGCGGGAGGGGGGTCAATGAGCAGTTCTTC,TRBD2,NA,TRBJ2-1,TRBV3-1/TRBV3-2
CASGAGGSTDTQYF,TGTGCCAGCGGCGCAGGGGGATCCACAGATACGCAGTATTTT,TRBD1,few,TRBJ2-3,TRBV6-5
CASHRQENTEAFF,TGTGCCAGCCACAGACAGGAGAACACTGAAGCTTTCTTT,NA,NA,TRBJ1-1,TRBV27
CASSSFLAGGGPYNEQFF,TGTGCCAGCAGCTCATTTCTAGCGGGAGGGGGGCCCTACAATGAGCAGTTCTTC,TRBD2,NA,TRBJ2-1,TRBV5-6
CSGQGIGAAGELFF,TGCAGCGGACAGGGTATTGGTGCGGCCGGGGAGCTGTTTTTT,TRBD1,NA,TRBJ2-2,TRBV29-1
CASRGQVGSEKLFF,TGTGCCAGCAGGGGACAGGTGGGTTCTGAAAAACTGTTTTTT,TRBD1,NA,TRBJ1-4,TRBV2
CASSLPTGLAGVGEQYF,TGTGCCAGCAGCTTGCCCACGGGACTAGCGGGAGTGGGCGAGCAGTACTTC,TRBD2,NA,TRBJ2-7,TRBV11-2
CASSATGPRSYNEQFF,TGTGCCAGCAGTGCCACGGGTCCCCGCTCCTACAATGAGCAGTTCTTC,NA,NA,TRBJ2-1,TRBV25-1
CASSLSGLYNEQFF,TGTGCCAGCAGCTTATCCGGACTCTACAATGAGCAGTTCTTC,NA,NA,TRBJ2-1,TRBV11-3
CASSLASGSGDTQYF,TGCGCCAGCAGCTTGGCTAGCGGGAGCGGAGATACGCAGTATTTT,TRBD2,NA,TRBJ2-3,TRBV5-1